This T cell receptor beta chain derives from a study of T cell changes during pregnancy in multiple sclerosis. Measured with immunoSEQ multiplex PCR; TCRdb has only the in-frame clones, and not every one. This table holds roughly 53,000 clones, roughly 90% found once. This CDR3 has 16 amino acids. Germline V gene sequence: CDR1 GTSNPN, CDR2 SVGIG (reference sequence). V was shortened by 2 bases and J by 0 bases, with 13 bases between the two germline ends. This clone was recorded once. The receptor comes from a female donor with multiple sclerosis, enrolled in a pregnancy study. The material sequenced was CD8+ T cells from peripheral blood mononuclear cells, taken before pregnancy. V and J are TRBV30 and TRBJ2-2, with a possible D match to TRBD2 (6 bases). The CDR3 protein is CAWSYTRGSNTGELFF. The DNA of the CDR3 is TGTGCCTGGAGTTACACGCGGGGTTCGAACACCGGGGAGCTGTTTTTT.